This TCR beta chain comes out of a study of OX40 agonist ivuxolimab in advanced cancers. Study-level information: Patients undergoing dose escalation presented with hepatocellular carcinoma, melanoma, renal cell or head and neck cancer. Three patients had partial responses: one hepatocellular carcinoma, two cutaneous melanoma.

The CDR3 has 15 residues. In germline, CDR1 is LNHDA, CDR2 SQIVND (reference sequence). Trimming removed 6 bases from V and 2 bases from J; junction bases left unmatched: 9. The data were produced by immunoSEQ multiplex PCR, yet TCRdb's version contains in-frame clones alone and is incomplete. The sample holds about 83,000 clones; roughly 91% are singletons and the top ten take around 0.71%. The J gene is TRBJ1-1, the V gene TRBV19; TRBD1 agrees at 7 bases. This clonotype was obtained from an adult with an advanced solid tumor such as melanoma, head and neck, liver or kidney cancer. The input for sequencing was CD4+ or CD8+ T cells sorted from blood, taken in a trial of the OX40 agonist ivuxolimab. The CDR3 bases are TGTGCCAGTAGGACTTCCGGGACAGCAAACACTGAAGCTTTCTTT. Protein sequence: CASRTSGTANTEAFF. The variable domain in full, completed from reference TRBV19 and TRBJ1-1, reads DGGITQSPKYLFRKEGQNVTLSCEQNLNHDAMYWYRQDPGQGLRLIYYSQIVNDFQKGDIAEGYSVSREKKESFPLTVTSAQKNPTAFYLCASRTSGTANTEAFFGQGTRLTVV.